These T cell receptor beta chains were read from a single sample in a study of Ad26.COV2.S vaccination and SARS-CoV-2 variants. Measured with immunoSEQ multiplex PCR; TCRdb has only the in-frame clones, and not every one. Of roughly 350,000 clones listed, more than 85% are singletons. Material: peripheral blood, obtained in a trial of Ad26.COV2.S vaccine versus placebo. Receptors originate from a person between 18 and 59 years old who received the Ad26.COV2.S COVID-19 vaccine or a placebo. The conserved cysteine and the conserved F or W are not part of the CDR3 here.

V gene	CDR3 protein
TRBV30	AWSAKGTDGYT
TRBV28	ASRTGAILSSGNTIY
TRBV28	ASRKKTATGRYEQY
TRBV11-2	ASSLDRENEQY
TRBV10-3	AISDPGGGYNEQF
TRBV4-1	ASSQERQFSYEQY
TRBV9	ASSVAGPNTGELF
TRBV7-2	ASTLARGQDGYT
TRBV7-2	ASSLGTQGETQY
TRBV6-1	ASSEAGGLETQY
TRBV28	ASRNTGQPSGYT
TRBV13	ASSLRQGAGNTIY
TRBV15	ATSSSRTGREKLF
TRBV2	ASTAPQGPGEKLF
TRBV28	ASSTRRSSPLH
TRBV5-4	ASSLVGERRGYT
TRBV7-9	ASSSTIGRDSPYEQY
TRBV7-2	ASSPRPWGGDNEQF
TRBV5-1	ASSLNRGKTGELF
TRBV12-5	ASGSGSGQQETQY
TRBV9	ASSVGGKITDTQY
TRBV6-6	ASSYEGGNASPLH
TRBV7-2	ASSFLAGGASYEQY
TRBV11-3	ASSLEARANEQF
TRBV2	ASSARRTSTDTQY
TRBV5-1	ASSLPGANEKLF
TRBV11-2	ASSYDRGIETQY
TRBV20-1	SALKVETQY
TRBV5-1	ASSLGRVALYQETQY
TRBV7-9	ASSYIQTNTGELF
TRBV11-2	ASSLGGLISSYNEQF
TRBV28	ASRRAGGLYNEQF
TRBV12-3/TRBV12-4	ASSSDRGYGYT
TRBV13	ASSLEGDEKLF
TRBV2	ASSQGAWGNTEAF
TRBV29-1	SAQSAAGFTDTQY
TRBV28	ASSRPGQGRITEAF
TRBV3-1/TRBV3-2	ASSPLRGRNEKLF
TRBV24-1	ATSANGQGGCGNQPQH
TRBV30	AWSVRGLYGYT
TRBV6-1	ASSEMVGIQPQH
TRBV9	ASSPGYATNEKLF
TRBV28	ASSLTGAIYGYT
TRBV25-1	ASSESNGKLF
TRBV19	ASSITTSGGEGDTQY
TRBV7-8	ASSPGIGSPPTGELF
TRBV5-1	ASSQLAGEGDTQY
TRBV28	ASSPRTGNTEAF
TRBV28	ASSFSVAGAYNEQF
TRBV29-1	SVERGDTEAF
TRBV5-6	ASNEGQMNTEAF
TRBV6-1	ASSDVGWGIGGEQY
TRBV10-3	AISEVGGSNEQY
TRBV24-1	ASHVGQGPYSGANVLT
TRBV13	ASRSQGDTEAF